This entry features one TCR beta chain sequence. Trimming pared 7 bases from V and 1 base from J, leaving 14 bases between. This CDR3 is 16 amino acids long. Germline lookup yields CDR1 LNHDA and CDR2 SQIVND (reference sequence). The record originates from a study of control samples from healthy donors and cancer patients. Sequencing was performed with immunoSEQ multiplex PCR; in TCRdb, only in-frame clones are kept and a portion is missing. The sample has fewer than 100,000 clones; 70% to 90% are singletons. The V and J genes are TRBV19 and TRBJ2-6; D unclear. The clonotype originates from a woman in her 50s in good health. Input material: blood. CDR3 nucleotides: TGTGCCAGTATGGGTGATTCATGGTCTGGGGCCAACGTCCTGACTTTC. Encoded protein: CASMGDSWSGANVLTF.